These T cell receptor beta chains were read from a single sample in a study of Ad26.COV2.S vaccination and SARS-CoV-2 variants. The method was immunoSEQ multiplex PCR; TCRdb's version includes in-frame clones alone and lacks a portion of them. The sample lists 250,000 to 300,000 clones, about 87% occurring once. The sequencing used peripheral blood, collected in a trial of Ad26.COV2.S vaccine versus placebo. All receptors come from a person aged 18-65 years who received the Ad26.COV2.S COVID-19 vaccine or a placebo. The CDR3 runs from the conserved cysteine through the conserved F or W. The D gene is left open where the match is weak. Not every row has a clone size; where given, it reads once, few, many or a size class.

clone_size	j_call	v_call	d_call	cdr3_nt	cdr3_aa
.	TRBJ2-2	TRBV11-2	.	TGTGCCAGCCTTACAGGGACCGGGGAGCTGTTTTTT	CASLTGTGELFF
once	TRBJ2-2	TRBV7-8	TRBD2	TGTGCCAGCAGCTTAGGAATTGGGCTAGCGGGAGCTAACACCGGGGAGCTGTTTTTT	CASSLGIGLAGANTGELFF
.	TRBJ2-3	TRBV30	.	TGTGCCTGGAGATTGAGTGCTACGCAGTATTTT	CAWRLSATQYF
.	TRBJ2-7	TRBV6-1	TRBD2	TGTGCCAGCAGTGAACCGGGACTAGCGGCCTCTCTATATTCCTACGAGCAGTACTTC	CASSEPGLAASLYSYEQYF
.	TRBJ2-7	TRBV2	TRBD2	TGTGCCAGCAATCGACTAGCGCTGGGCTCCTACGAGCAGTACTTC	CASNRLALGSYEQYF
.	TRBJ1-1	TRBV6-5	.	TGTGCCAGCATAGGGCCGAACACTGAAGCTTTCTTT	CASIGPNTEAFF
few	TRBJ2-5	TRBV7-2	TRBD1	TGTGCCAGCAGCTCCCGGACAGGGGGCCCGGAGACCCAGTACTTC	CASSSRTGGPETQYF
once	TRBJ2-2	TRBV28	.	TGTGCCAGTAAACGGGGAGCCGGGGAGCTGTTTTTT	CASKRGAGELFF
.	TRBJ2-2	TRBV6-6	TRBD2	TGTGCCAGCAGACTGACTAGCGGAAACACCGGGGAGCTGTTTTTT	CASRLTSGNTGELFF
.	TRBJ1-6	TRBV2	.	TGTGCCAGCGACAAGAGAGGGGGGTCAGCTAATTCACCCCTCCACTTT	CASDKRGGSANSPLHF
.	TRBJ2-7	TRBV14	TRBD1	TGTGCCAGCAGCCAAGATCCGGGACAGGGGTTCTACGAGCAGTACTTC	CASSQDPGQGFYEQYF
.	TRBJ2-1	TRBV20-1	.	TGCAGTGCTAGTCCGTCCGGTTTGGGGAATGAGCAGTTCTTC	CSASPSGLGNEQFF
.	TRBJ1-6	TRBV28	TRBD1	TGTGCCAGCAGTCCGCGACTGGACAGGTCCCATTTCTACTTT	CASSPRLDRSHFYF
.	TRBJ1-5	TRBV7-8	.	TGTGCCAGCAGCCTAACACCTGATCAGCCCCAGCATTTT	CASSLTPDQPQHF
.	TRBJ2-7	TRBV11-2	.	TGTGCCAGCAGCTTAGCCTTGGACACAGCCTACGAGCAGTACTTC	CASSLALDTAYEQYF
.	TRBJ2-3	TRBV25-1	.	TGTGCCAGCAGTGAAGGGGTAGCGGCGCAGTATTTT	CASSEGVAAQYF
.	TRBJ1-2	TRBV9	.	TGTGCCAGCAGCGTAGGAGACAGGCCCTATGGCTACACCTTC	CASSVGDRPYGYTF
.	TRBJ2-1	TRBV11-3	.	TGTGCCAGCAGCTTAGGGGGGGCCCAGGGTGATGAGCAGTTCTTC	CASSLGGAQGDEQFF
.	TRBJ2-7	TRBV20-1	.	TGCAGTGCTACGATCAACAGGGAGCAGTACTTC	CSATINREQYF
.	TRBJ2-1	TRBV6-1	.	TGTGCCAGCAGTGAATTCGGGGGAGGTTTTTACAATGAGCAGTTCTTC	CASSEFGGGFYNEQFF
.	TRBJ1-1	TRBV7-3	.	TGTGCCAGCAGCTTACTGGGGGCGAACACTGAAGCTTTCTTT	CASSLLGANTEAFF